The present T cell receptor beta chain was sequenced within a study of T cells in Graves' hyperthyroidism and ophthalmopathy. V was clipped by 5 bases and J by 8 bases, with 12 bases between them. CDR3 length equals 12 residues. Germline loops: CDR1 MDHEN, CDR2 SYDVKM. Amplification yielded TCR beta CDR3 regions, with RNA transcripts as the source. HTBI primers were employed in a first-round RT-PCR of the TCR CDR3. TCRdb passed the multiplex PCR reads through MiXCR, listing each CDR3 protein once. The data show around 340,000 distinct CDR3 sequences, more than 11% seen once. This clonotype was found many times.

The sequencing input was blood. The rearrangement links TRBV28 to TRBJ1-1; a weak D match, TRBD1 (6 bases). This receptor was obtained from a woman under 40 with Graves' hyperthyroidism. The CDR3: CASSPGTQEAFF. For the CDR3, the DNA is TGTGCCAGCAGTCCCGGGACACAAGAAGCTTTCTTT.